Shown below are 26 T cell receptor beta chains from a single sample sequenced in a study of metastatic and nonmetastatic thyroid tumors. TCRdb re-called the PCR reads via MiXCR. The sample shows under 100,000 clones, around 7.8% of them seen only once. Among the patients, none had received any treatment before thyroid surgery. Material: blood. The receptors originated from a female donor with papillary thyroid cancer or a benign thyroid nodule (not recorded which). Some clones in this sample may be carry-over from other donors' samples.

In this sample, this clone turned up many times. Within the sample, other DNA sequences also encode this same CDR3. DNA for the CDR3: TGCGCCAGCAGTGAGAGGGGGGGCACAGATACGCAGTATTTT. It specifies CASSERGGTDTQYF. The chain recombines TRBV10-2 with TRBJ2-3; the D call may be TRBD1 or TRBD2 (6 bases each). Germline CDR1 reads WSHSY; CDR2 reads SAAADI. The CDR3 has 14 amino acids. V lost 2 bases and J 1 base, leaving 7 bases between the germline ends.

This clone was seen at least ten times. The chain uses TRBV28 and TRBJ1-6, with a tentative D call TRBD1 (5 bases). V was clipped by 5 bases and J by 9 bases, with 17 bases between them. Per germline, CDR1 MDHEN and CDR2 SYDVKM. This CDR3 has 15 amino acids. The CDR3 DNA sequence: TGTGCCAGCAGTCCCGGGGGAGGGGTCACTTCACCCCTCCACTTT. Encoded protein: CASSPGGGVTSPLHF.

In this sample, this clone turned up a few times. One base away lies a much larger clone, so this may be a sequencing read error. The V and J genes are TRBV10-1 and TRBJ2-1, with a possible D match to TRBD1 (6 bases). The CDR3 spans 14 residues. CDR1 is WNHNN and CDR2 is SYGVQD in the germline V gene (reference sequence). V lost 3 bases and J 9 bases, leaving 15 bases between the germline ends. This CDR3 reads CASSEPWGPVEQFF. In nucleotides, the CDR3 is TGCGCCAGCAGTGAACCCTGGGGGCCGGTTGAGCAGTTCTTC.

At least ten counts were recorded for this clone. V is TRBV3-1 and J is TRBJ1-2, with D possibly TRBD1 on 6 matching bases. Trimming removed 7 bases at V and 2 bases at J, with 14 bases between. This CDR3 is built from 14 residues. Germline V gives CDR1 LGHDT, CDR2 YNNKEL (reference sequence). CDR3 residues: CASNPGGGNYGYTF. The CDR3 DNA sequence: TGTGCCAGCAACCCGGGGGGCGGAAACTATGGCTACACCTTC.

Comment on this clone: The germline gene is not matched at one end of the junction; a read error may be the cause. The J gene is TRBJ2-7, the V gene TRBV5-1; tentative D call: TRBD2 (5 bases). Germline V gene sequence: CDR1 SGHRS, CDR2 YFSETQ. The CDR3 is 15 amino acids. CDR3 DNA sequence: TGCGCCAGCAGCTTCGGGGAGCCTTCCTCCTACCAGCAGTACTTC. Protein sequence: CASSFGEPSSYQQYF.

This clone was recorded many times. The V gene is TRBV9, the J gene TRBJ2-7; a weak D match, TRBD1 (6 bases). CDR1 is SGDLS, CDR2 YYNGEE, per germline. Trimming cost V 4 bases and J 2 bases, with 13 bases left between them. CDR3 length equals 14 residues. CDR3 coding DNA: TGTGCCAGCAGCCCCTCCGACAGGCCCTACGAGCAGTACTTC. This codes for CASSPSDRPYEQYF.

In its sample, this clone was seen a few times. The chain combines TRBV25-1 with TRBJ1-6; no firm D call. Trimming removed 7 bases at V and 6 bases at J, with 10 bases between. The CDR3 contains 13 residues. Germline V gives CDR1 MGHDK, CDR2 SYGVNS. The CDR3 sequence is CASTPESNSPLHF. CDR3 nucleotide sequence: TGTGCCAGCACCCCAGAGAGTAATTCACCCCTCCACTTT.

The table lists this clone with many counts. V and J are TRBV2 and TRBJ2-5; perhaps TRBD1 as D (6 bases). The ends were cut back, 8 bases at V and 3 bases at J, with 16 bases in the middle. The CDR3 has 14 residues. Germline lookup yields CDR1 SNHLY and CDR2 FYNNEI. CDR3 amino acids: CASRLRTDEETQYF. CDR3 coding DNA: TGTGCCAGCCGACTACGGACAGACGAAGAGACCCAGTACTTC. Full variable domain (rest looked up from reference TRBV2 and TRBJ2-5): EPEVTQTPSHQVTQMGQEVILRCVPISNHLYFYWYRQILGQKVEFLVSFYNNEISEKSEIFDDQFSVERPDGSNFTLKIRSTKLEDSAMYFCASRLRTDEETQYFGPGTRLLVL.

This clone was detected ten times or more. The genes are TRBV4-2 and TRBJ1-5; no reliable D call. Trimming left V 4 bases short and J 3 bases short, with 16 bases between. The CDR3 is 16 amino acids. From germline, CDR1 is LGHNA and CDR2 YNFKEQ. The CDR3, as DNA: TGTGCCAGCAGCCCTAATGGGCAGGAGAACAATCAGCCCCAGCATTTT. Protein product: CASSPNGQENNQPQHF.

This clone has at least ten counts. This chain joins TRBV6-2 or TRBV6-3 and TRBJ1-2; D may be TRBD1 (5 bases). The germline V gene has CDR1 MNHEY and CDR2 SVGEGT. This CDR3 contains 14 residues. Trimming cost V 5 bases and J 4 bases, with 14 bases left between them. DNA for the CDR3: TGTGCCAGCAGTAACGCCGGGACCGCCTATGGCTACACCTTC. This codes for CASSNAGTAYGYTF.

In its sample, this clone was seen once. Since a much larger clone is just one base distant, this may be a read error. The chain has TRBV30 and TRBJ2-7; D possibly corresponds to TRBD2 (6 bases). The germline V and J ends were trimmed by 0 bases and 3 bases, with 12 bases remaining between them. Germline V gene sequence: CDR1 GTSNPN, CDR2 SVGIG (reference sequence). The CDR3 is made up of 14 amino acids. The CDR3 loop reads CAWSVTWGGYEQYF. The CDR3, as DNA: TGTGCCTGGAGTGTAACGTGGGGAGGCTACGAGCAGTACTTC.

This clone has only a few counts. V gene TRBV20-1 combines with J gene TRBJ1-6; D may be TRBD1 (5 bases). Between the trimmed V and J ends, which lost 1 base and 3 bases, there was a span of 13 bases. Looked up from germline, CDR1 is DFQATT and CDR2 is SNEGSKA (reference sequence). This CDR3 is 16 amino acids long. CDR3 loop: CSARGFGGGYNSPLHF. The CDR3 DNA reads as TGCAGTGCTAGAGGGTTCGGGGGAGGCTATAATTCACCCCTCCACTTT.

In regard to this clone: A much larger clone lies a single base off, so this may be a read error. V is TRBV7-2 and J is TRBJ2-5; D is ambiguous. The CDR3 has 14 amino acids. The V gene's germline CDR1 is SGHTA and CDR2 FQGNSA. V was pared by 2 bases and J by 4 bases, with 11 bases between. CDR3 DNA: TGTGCCAGCAGCTTAAGTATAGGTCGAGAGACCCAGTACTTC. Translation gives CASSLSIGRETQYF.

This clone came up many times. J is TRBJ2-5 and V is TRBV7-9, with D hard to call. The germline V gene encodes CDR1 SEHNR and CDR2 FQNEAQ (reference sequence). The V and J ends lost 1 base and 4 bases respectively, with 7 bases between them. This CDR3 has 13 amino acids. The chain's CDR3 is CASSLEVGETQYF. The CDR3 DNA reads as TGTGCCAGCAGCTTAGAAGTGGGAGAGACCCAGTACTTC.

This clone came up a few times. A much bigger clone sits one base away, suggesting this may be a read error. This chain uses TRBV19 with TRBJ2-3, with D uncertain. This CDR3 has 10 amino acids. V was cut by 10 bases and J by 6 bases, with 8 bases left in between. Germline V gives CDR1 LNHDA, CDR2 SQIVND (reference sequence). The CDR3 here is CATLWDTQYF. DNA of the CDR3: TGTGCCACCCTATGGGATACGCAGTATTTT.

This clone was detected ten times or more. The chain combines TRBV11-2 with TRBJ2-2; TRBD1 agrees at 10 bases. With 7 bases clipped from V and 3 bases from J, the junction kept 5 bases outside the gene matches. CDR1 SGHAT and CDR2 FQNNGV come from the germline V gene. The CDR3 consists of 15 residues. The CDR3 here is CASNAGTGDTGELFF. As DNA, the CDR3 is TGTGCCAGCAACGCCGGGACAGGGGACACCGGGGAGCTGTTTTTT. Looking up the rest from reference TRBV11-2 and TRBJ2-2 gives the full variable domain: EAGVAQSPRYKIIEKRQSVAFWCNPISGHATLYWYQQILGQGPKLLIQFQNNGVVDDSQLPKDRFSAERLKGVDSTLKIQPAKLEDSAVYLCASNAGTGDTGELFFGEGSRLTVL.

There are many counts of this clone. The V and J genes are TRBV7-9 and TRBJ2-7; D may match TRBD1 or TRBD2 (6 bases each). Between the trimmed V and J ends, which lost 4 bases and 3 bases, there was a span of 22 bases. The CDR3 is made up of 17 amino acids. In germline, CDR1 is SEHNR, CDR2 FQNEAQ (reference sequence). The CDR3 region is CASSSAGRSGGGYEQYF. The CDR3 nucleotides are TGTGCCAGCAGCTCCGCCGGGCGGAGTGGAGGGGGCTACGAGCAGTACTTC. Based on the CDR3 plus reference TRBV7-9 and TRBJ2-7, the full variable domain is DTGVSQNPRHKITKRGQNVTFRCDPISEHNRLYWYRQTLGQGPEFLTYFQNEAQLEKSRLLSDRFSAERPKGSFSTLEIQRTEQGDSAMYLCASSSAGRSGGGYEQYFGPGTRLTVT.

Ten or more counts support this clone. This chain joins TRBV5-1 and TRBJ1-4, with TRBD1 matching 8 bases. There are 16 residues in the CDR3. V shed 0 bases and J 5 bases; nucleotides not matched to a gene: 6. Germline-derived CDR1 and CDR2 are SGHRS and YFSETQ. CDR3 sequence (DNA): TGCGCCAGCAGCTTGGCCCCGACAGGGGCAAATGAAAAACTGTTTTTT. Translating gives CASSLAPTGANEKLFF. Full variable domain (outside the CDR3, taken from reference TRBV5-1 and TRBJ1-4): KAGVTQTPRYLIKTRGQQVTLSCSPISGHRSVSWYQQTPGQGLQFLFEYFSETQRNKGNFPGRFSGRQFSNSRSEMNVSTLELGDSALYLCASSLAPTGANEKLFFGSGTQLSVL.

This clone has more than one count but fewer than ten. The rearrangement links TRBV28 to TRBJ1-2; D not certain. This CDR3 has 12 residues. Germline loops: CDR1 MDHEN, CDR2 SYDVKM. V lost 5 bases, J lost 4 bases, and 8 bases lay in between. The chain's CDR3 is CASSPGCYGYTF. The CDR3 DNA reads as TGTGCCAGCAGTCCTGGTTGCTATGGCTACACCTTC.

This clone came up many times. V gene TRBV11-1 combines with J gene TRBJ2-1; 11 bases agree with TRBD2. V shed 4 bases and J 3 bases; nucleotides not matched to a gene: 5. The CDR3 loop spans 16 amino acids. CDR1 is SGHAT and CDR2 is FQDESV in the germline V gene (reference sequence). The CDR3 DNA reads as TGTGCCAGCAGCTCCCTAGCGGGGGGTCTCTACAATGAGCAGTTCTTC. Protein: CASSSLAGGLYNEQFF.

This clone occurred many times. The gene calls are TRBV27 and TRBJ2-5; D not certain. V was trimmed by 4 bases and J by 5 bases, leaving 17 bases between them. The CDR3 extends over 15 amino acids. The germline CDR1 and CDR2 sequences are MNHEY and SMNVEV (reference sequence). In DNA form, the CDR3 reads TGTGCCAGCAGTTCCACCCCCGATTTAGTCGAGACCCAGTACTTC. Translated, it gives CASSSTPDLVETQYF.

This chain joins TRBV14 and TRBJ1-4, with TRBD1 matching 8 bases. This CDR3 contains 16 residues. Germline loops: CDR1 SGHDN, CDR2 FVKESK. V lost 1 base, J lost 6 bases, and 7 bases stayed unmatched. The CDR3 sequence: CASSQVWGQDHEKLFF. CDR3 DNA sequence: TGTGCCAGCAGCCAAGTATGGGGACAGGATCATGAAAAACTGTTTTTT.

The chain employs TRBV20-1 and TRBJ1-2; 9 nucleotides line up with TRBD1. J was trimmed by 8 bases and V by 5 bases; bases with no gene match: 9. The CDR3 consists of 13 residues. Germline V gene sequence: CDR1 DFQATT, CDR2 SNEGSKA (reference sequence). CDR3: CSAQDRGLGGYTF. For the CDR3, the DNA is TGCAGTGCTCAGGACAGGGGATTAGGCGGCTACACCTTC.

This clone was counted ten times or more. At one end the junction does not follow the germline gene, possibly because of a read error. The rearrangement uses TRBV15 and TRBJ2-7; TRBD2 might be the D (5 bases). Germline V gene data show CDR1 as LNHNV and CDR2 as YYDKDF (reference sequence). The length of the CDR3 is 13 residues. In DNA form, the CDR3 reads TGTGCCACCCGCAGTCGGCGGGCCTACGAGCAGTACTTC. The encoded protein is CATRSRRAYEQYF.

This clone was detected ten times or more. V usage is TRBV7-3 and J usage is TRBJ2-2, with D perhaps matching TRBD2 (5 bases). CDR3 length: 12 residues. The V end lost 5 bases, the J end lost 6 bases, and 7 bases lay between the germline ends. The germline gives CDR1 SGHTA, CDR2 FQGTGA. CDR3 amino acids: CASSPGAGELFF. The CDR3 DNA sequence: TGTGCCAGCAGCCCCGGGGCCGGGGAGCTGTTTTTT.

This clone was detected ten times or more. The chain combines TRBV18 with TRBJ2-1; tentatively, D is TRBD1 or TRBD2 (6 bases each). The CDR3 extends over 18 amino acids. Germline CDR1 is KGHSH and CDR2 is LQKENI. Trimming took off 1 base at V and 8 bases at J, with 24 bases between the two ends. The CDR3 is CASSPLPLRGDGAHEQFF. The CDR3 DNA reads TGTGCCAGCTCACCACTCCCCTTGAGGGGGGATGGGGCGCATGAGCAGTTCTTC.